Reported below is one TCR beta chain. Its antigen is not identified. This sample includes further DNA sequences coding for the same CDR3. The sample is drawn from a study of shared clonotypes between healthy human individuals. Study-wide points: Large depth notwithstanding, sorted-subset sequencing proved incomplete by rarefaction. In a few donors, around 5% of naive CD4 clonotypes appeared in common.

Germline assignment: CDR1 SGHDT and CDR2 YYEEEE. Trimming cost V 0 bases and J 3 bases; bases outside gene matches: 5. CDR3 size: 16 residues. Assay: immunoSEQ multiplex PCR; the TCRdb copy retains only in-frame clones and omits some. This table has some 1,900,000 clones, roughly 94% appearing once. Cells designated naive CD8 were CD45RO-negative and were positively selected for CCR7, with terminally differentiated effector memory CD45RA+ cells excluded. Adult Caucasians living in Nashville, Tennessee made up all of the donors. The rearrangement links TRBV5-6 to TRBJ2-1; 8 bases agree with TRBD2. The TCR was taken from a man aged 18-30 years in good health. The sequenced sample was naive CD8+ T cells sorted from blood. The chain's CDR3 is CASSLALAGFYNEQFF. The CDR3 region has the DNA TGTGCCAGCAGCTTGGCCCTAGCGGGCTTCTACAATGAGCAGTTCTTC.